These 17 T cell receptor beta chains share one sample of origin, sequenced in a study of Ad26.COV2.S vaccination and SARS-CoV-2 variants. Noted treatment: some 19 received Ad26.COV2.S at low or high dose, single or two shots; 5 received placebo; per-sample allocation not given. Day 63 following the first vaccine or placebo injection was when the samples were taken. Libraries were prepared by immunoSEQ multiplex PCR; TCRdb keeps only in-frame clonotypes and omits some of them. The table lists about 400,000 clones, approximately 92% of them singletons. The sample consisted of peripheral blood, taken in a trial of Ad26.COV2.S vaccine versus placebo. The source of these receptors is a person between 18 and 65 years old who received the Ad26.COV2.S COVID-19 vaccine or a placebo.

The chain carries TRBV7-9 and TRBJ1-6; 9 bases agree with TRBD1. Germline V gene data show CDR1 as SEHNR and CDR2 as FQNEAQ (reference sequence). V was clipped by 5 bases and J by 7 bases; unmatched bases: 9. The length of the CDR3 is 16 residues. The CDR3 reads CASSLGGTGLNSPLHF. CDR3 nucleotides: TGTGCCAGCAGCCTAGGGGGGACAGGGTTAAATTCACCCCTCCACTTT.

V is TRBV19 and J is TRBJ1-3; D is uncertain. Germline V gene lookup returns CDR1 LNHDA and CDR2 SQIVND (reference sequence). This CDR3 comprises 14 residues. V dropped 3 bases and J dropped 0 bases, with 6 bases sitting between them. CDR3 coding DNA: TGTGCCAGTAGTATCTGGGACTCTGGAAACACCATATATTTT. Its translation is CASSIWDSGNTIYF.

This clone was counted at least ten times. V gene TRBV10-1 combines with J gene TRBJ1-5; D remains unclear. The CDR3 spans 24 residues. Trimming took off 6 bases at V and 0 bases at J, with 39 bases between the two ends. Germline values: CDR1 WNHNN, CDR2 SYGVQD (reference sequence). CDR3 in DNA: TGCGCCAGCAGCATCTCTATCCGGGCCGATTTCTTATGGGGTTTGTATCATAGCAATCAGCCCCAGCATTTT. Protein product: CASSISIRADFLWGLYHSNQPQHF.

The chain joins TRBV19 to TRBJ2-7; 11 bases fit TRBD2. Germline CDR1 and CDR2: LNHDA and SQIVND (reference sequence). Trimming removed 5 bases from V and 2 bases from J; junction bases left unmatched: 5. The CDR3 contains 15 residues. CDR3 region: CASSASGGSTYEQYF. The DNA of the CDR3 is TGTGCCAGTAGTGCTAGCGGGGGGTCGACCTACGAGCAGTACTTC. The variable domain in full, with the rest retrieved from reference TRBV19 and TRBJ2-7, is DGGITQSPKYLFRKEGQNVTLSCEQNLNHDAMYWYRQDPGQGLRLIYYSQIVNDFQKGDIAEGYSVSREKKESFPLTVTSAQKNPTAFYLCASSASGGSTYEQYFGPGTRLTVT.

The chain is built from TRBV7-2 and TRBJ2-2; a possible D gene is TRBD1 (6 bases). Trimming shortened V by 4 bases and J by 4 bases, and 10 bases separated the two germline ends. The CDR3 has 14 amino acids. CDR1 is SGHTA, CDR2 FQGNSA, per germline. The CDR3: CASSSDRLTGELFF. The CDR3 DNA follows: TGTGCCAGCAGCTCGGACAGACTCACCGGGGAGCTGTTTTTT.

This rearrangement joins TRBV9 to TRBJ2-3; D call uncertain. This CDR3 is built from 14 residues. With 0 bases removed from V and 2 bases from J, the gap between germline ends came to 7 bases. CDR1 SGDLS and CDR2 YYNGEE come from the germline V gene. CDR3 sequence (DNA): TGTGCCAGCAGCGTAGGCCAGACCACAGATACGCAGTATTTT. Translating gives CASSVGQTTDTQYF.

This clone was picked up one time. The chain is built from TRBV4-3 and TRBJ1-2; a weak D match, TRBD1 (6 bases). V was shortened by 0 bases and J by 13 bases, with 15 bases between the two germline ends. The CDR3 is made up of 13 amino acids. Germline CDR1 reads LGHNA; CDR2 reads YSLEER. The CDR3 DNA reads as TGCGCCAGCAGCCAAGATCTGGACAGTTACACCACCTTC. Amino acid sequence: CASSQDLDSYTTF.

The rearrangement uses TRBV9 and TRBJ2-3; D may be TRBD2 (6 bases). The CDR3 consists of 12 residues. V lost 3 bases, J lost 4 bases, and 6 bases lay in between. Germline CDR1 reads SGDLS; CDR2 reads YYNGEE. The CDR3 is CASSAGADTQYF. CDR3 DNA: TGTGCCAGCAGCGCGGGGGCAGATACGCAGTATTTT.

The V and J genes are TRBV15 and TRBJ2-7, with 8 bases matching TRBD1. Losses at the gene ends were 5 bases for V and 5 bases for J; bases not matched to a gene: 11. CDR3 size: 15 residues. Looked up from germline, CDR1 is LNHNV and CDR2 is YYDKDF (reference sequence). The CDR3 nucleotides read TGTGCCACCAGCCCCGCCAGGGGGCCCTACAACGAGCAGTACTTC. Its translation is CATSPARGPYNEQYF.

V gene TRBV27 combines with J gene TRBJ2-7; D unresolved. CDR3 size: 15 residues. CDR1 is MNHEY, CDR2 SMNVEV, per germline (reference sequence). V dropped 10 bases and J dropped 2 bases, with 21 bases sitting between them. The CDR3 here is CATLQLGRSPYEQYF. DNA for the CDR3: TGTGCCACCCTTCAACTGGGCCGCTCGCCCTACGAGCAGTACTTC.

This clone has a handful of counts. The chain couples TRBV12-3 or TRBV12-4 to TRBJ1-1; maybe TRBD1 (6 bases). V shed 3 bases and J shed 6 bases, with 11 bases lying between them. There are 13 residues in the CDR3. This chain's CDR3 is CASSFEGDAEAFF. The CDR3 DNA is TGTGCCAGCAGTTTCGAGGGGGACGCTGAAGCTTTCTTT.

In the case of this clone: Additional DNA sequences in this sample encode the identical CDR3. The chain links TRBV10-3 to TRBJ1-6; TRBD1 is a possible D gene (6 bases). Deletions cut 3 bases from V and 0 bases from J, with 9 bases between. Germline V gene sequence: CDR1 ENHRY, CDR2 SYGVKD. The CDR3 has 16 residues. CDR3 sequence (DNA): TGTGCCATCAGTGAAGGGGGTAGCTCCTATAATTCACCCCTCCACTTT. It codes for CAISEGGSSYNSPLHF.

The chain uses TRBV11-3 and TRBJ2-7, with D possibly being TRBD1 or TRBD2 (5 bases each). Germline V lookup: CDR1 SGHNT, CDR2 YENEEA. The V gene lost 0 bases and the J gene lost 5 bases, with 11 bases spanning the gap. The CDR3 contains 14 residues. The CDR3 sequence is CASSLDGDQNEQYF. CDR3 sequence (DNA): TGTGCCAGCAGCTTAGATGGGGACCAAAACGAGCAGTACTTC.

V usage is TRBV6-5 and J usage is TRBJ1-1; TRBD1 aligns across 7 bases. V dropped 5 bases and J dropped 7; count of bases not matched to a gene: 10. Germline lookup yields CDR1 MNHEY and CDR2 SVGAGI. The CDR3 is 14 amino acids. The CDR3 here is CASSPLPGTVEAFF. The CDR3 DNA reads TGTGCCAGCAGTCCCCTCCCCGGGACAGTTGAAGCTTTCTTT.

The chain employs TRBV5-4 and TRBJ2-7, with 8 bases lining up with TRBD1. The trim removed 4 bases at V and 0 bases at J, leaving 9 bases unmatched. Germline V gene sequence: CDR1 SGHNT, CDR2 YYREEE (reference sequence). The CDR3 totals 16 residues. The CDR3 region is CASSGGTGVYSYEQYF. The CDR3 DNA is TGTGCCAGCAGCGGGGGGACAGGAGTTTACTCCTACGAGCAGTACTTC.

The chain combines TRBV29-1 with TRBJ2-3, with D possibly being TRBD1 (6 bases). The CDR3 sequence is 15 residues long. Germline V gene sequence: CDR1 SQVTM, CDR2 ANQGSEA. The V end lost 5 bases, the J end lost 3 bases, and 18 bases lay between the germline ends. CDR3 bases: TGCAGCGTTCCTACGCCGACAGGTGGGACAGATACGCAGTATTTT. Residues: CSVPTPTGGTDTQYF.

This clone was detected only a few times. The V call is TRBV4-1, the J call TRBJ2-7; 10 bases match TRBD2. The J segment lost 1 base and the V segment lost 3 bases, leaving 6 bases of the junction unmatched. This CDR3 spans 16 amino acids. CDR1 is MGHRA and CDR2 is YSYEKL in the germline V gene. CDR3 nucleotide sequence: TGCGCCAGCAGCCACCCAAGCGGGGGGGGGTCCTACGAGCAGTACTTC. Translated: CASSHPSGGGSYEQYF.